This passage covers 27 T cell receptor beta chains from one sample sequenced in a study of T cell responses to AZD1222 COVID-19 vaccine. Repertoires were generated with immunoSEQ multiplex PCR, while TCRdb's copy carries only in-frame clones and drops some. This sample has under 140,000 clones, with about 81% found just once. The specimen comprised peripheral blood, sampled on day 0 of AZD1222 vaccination. These receptors all come from an adult in good health.

The chain uses TRBV9 and TRBJ1-1; D gene uncertain. The CDR3 sequence is 13 residues long. Trimming shortened V by 2 bases and J by 2 bases, and 7 bases separated the two germline ends. The germline CDR1 and CDR2 sequences are SGDLS and YYNGEE. The CDR3 nucleotides read TGTGCCAGCAGCGTCTCCCCTAACACTGAAGCTTTCTTT. As protein: CASSVSPNTEAFF.

The chain links TRBV5-1 to TRBJ2-7; 7 bases align to TRBD1. V lost 7 bases, J lost 2 bases, and 6 bases stayed unmatched. Germline CDR1 SGHRS, CDR2 YFSETQ. There are 13 residues in the CDR3. The CDR3 sequence is CASGKGAPYEQYF. CDR3 bases: TGCGCCAGCGGCAAGGGGGCCCCCTACGAGCAGTACTTC.

The chain is built from TRBV12-3 or TRBV12-4 and TRBJ2-5; 7 bases are a match to TRBD2. The CDR3 consists of 13 residues. V shed 6 bases, J shed 5 bases, and the junction held 6 bases outside the gene matches. CDR3 region: CASSRTSLETQYF. In DNA, the CDR3 is TGTGCCAGCAGCCGGACTAGTCTGGAGACCCAGTACTTC.

With respect to this clone: Since the CDR3 does not end with the conserved phenylalanine or tryptophan, this likely comes from a read error. The DNA is left out, because the CDR3 cannot be placed on it with certainty; the CDR3 is given as TCRdb lists it. The rearrangement links TRBV3-1 (or the pseudogene TRBV3-2) to TRBJ2-7; TRBD1, the D gene given by the table, was not confirmed from the DNA. With termini counted, the CDR3 has 12 amino acids. Germline-derived CDR1 and CDR2 are LGHDT and YNNKEL (reference sequence). CDR3 amino acids: CASSQGRQGVRI.

This clone is a singleton in its sample. The chain uses TRBV5-1 and TRBJ1-2; 9 nucleotides align to TRBD1. Trimming at V came to 4 bases and at J to 8 bases, leaving 9 bases not matched to a gene. CDR3 length equals 14 residues. Germline V gene data show CDR1 as SGHRS and CDR2 as YFSETQ. The CDR3 loop reads CASSQTQGADGYTF. The CDR3 nucleotides are TGCGCCAGCAGCCAAACACAGGGGGCAGACGGCTACACCTTC.

This chain links TRBV3-1 (or the pseudogene TRBV3-2) with TRBJ2-7; tentative D call: TRBD1 (7 bases). The ends were cut back, 3 bases at V and 4 bases at J, with 16 bases in the middle. The CDR3 covers 15 residues. Germline V gene lookup returns CDR1 LGHDT and CDR2 YNNKEL (reference sequence). The CDR3 sequence is CASSHAGQPVYEQYF. The CDR3 coding sequence is TGTGCCAGCAGCCACGCGGGACAGCCAGTTTACGAGCAGTACTTC.

The chain employs TRBV19 and TRBJ2-7; D tentatively fits TRBD1 or TRBD2 (5 bases each). Germline values: CDR1 LNHDA, CDR2 SQIVND (reference sequence). CDR3 length: 14 amino acids. Trimming stripped 5 bases from V and 4 bases from J, with 15 bases between. The CDR3, as DNA: TGTGCCAGTAGTCCCCTCGGGACCCTATACGAGCAGTACTTC. Encoded protein: CASSPLGTLYEQYF.

V and J are TRBV28 and TRBJ1-1; TRBD1 agrees at 7 bases. Germline V gene data show CDR1 as MDHEN and CDR2 as SYDVKM. The V segment lost 4 bases and the J segment 3 bases; nucleotides outside the gene matches: 5. CDR3 length: 14 residues. CDR3 sequence reads: CASSSRQGHTEAFF. In DNA, the CDR3 is TGTGCCAGCAGTTCGCGACAGGGCCACACTGAAGCTTTCTTT.

V usage is TRBV11-2 and J usage is TRBJ2-1, with 9 nucleotides matching TRBD2. Per the germline V gene, CDR1 is SGHAT and CDR2 is FQNNGV. V was pared by 6 bases and J by 1 base, with 7 bases of the junction left unmatched. The CDR3 is made up of 16 amino acids. The CDR3 region is CASRKLAGGSYNEQFF. CDR3 DNA sequence: TGTGCCAGCAGAAAACTGGCGGGAGGGTCCTACAATGAGCAGTTCTTC.

The chain joins TRBV2 to TRBJ1-1; no reliable D call. Germline CDR1 reads SNHLY; CDR2 reads FYNNEI. V lost 1 base and J lost 8, with 14 bases in between. CDR3 length equals 14 residues. The DNA of the CDR3 is TGTGCCAGCAGTGAAGAGACGGGGTGGGCGGAAGCTTTCTTT. This sequence encodes CASSEETGWAEAFF.

The chain employs TRBV14 and TRBJ1-6; tentatively, D is TRBD1 (6 bases). Germline V gene data show CDR1 as SGHDN and CDR2 as FVKESK. There are 18 residues in the CDR3. V shed 1 base and J shed 0 bases, with 13 bases lying between them. CDR3 nucleotide sequence: TGTGCCAGCAGCCAAGCTAGGGGGTACGGCTCCTATAATTCACCCCTCCACTTT. As protein: CASSQARGYGSYNSPLHF.

The chain employs TRBV3-1 (or the pseudogene TRBV3-2) and TRBJ1-1; D call uncertain. The CDR3 sequence is 15 residues long. V lost 0 bases to trimming and J lost 6 bases, with 14 bases between them. Germline CDR1 LGHDT, CDR2 YNNKEL (reference sequence). DNA for the CDR3: TGTGCCAGCAGCCAAGACCCGTGGACTTATCCTGAAGCTTTCTTT. Residues: CASSQDPWTYPEAFF.

This clone was observed a single time. The chain links TRBV5-5 to TRBJ2-1, with D perhaps matching TRBD1 (5 bases). The length of the CDR3 is 17 residues. The V end was cut by 4 bases, the J end by 4 bases, with 21 bases between. Per germline, CDR1 SGHKS and CDR2 YYEKEE (reference sequence). This CDR3 is CASSPLQGAAQYNEQFF. The CDR3 nucleotides read TGTGCCAGCAGCCCACTCCAGGGCGCAGCTCAATACAATGAGCAGTTCTTC.

This chain connects TRBV19 to TRBJ2-7; D possibly corresponds to TRBD2 (5 bases). This CDR3 has 13 residues. Germline V gene lookup returns CDR1 LNHDA and CDR2 SQIVND (reference sequence). Trimming left V 6 bases short and J 3 bases short, with 12 bases between. The CDR3 sequence: CASSMTTDYEQYF. The CDR3 region has the DNA TGTGCCAGTAGCATGACTACCGACTACGAGCAGTACTTC. The full variable domain, completed using reference TRBV19 and TRBJ2-7, is DGGITQSPKYLFRKEGQNVTLSCEQNLNHDAMYWYRQDPGQGLRLIYYSQIVNDFQKGDIAEGYSVSREKKESFPLTVTSAQKNPTAFYLCASSMTTDYEQYFGPGTRLTVT.

CDR3: CASSEPGLAVRVYNEQFF. For the CDR3, the DNA is TGTGCCAGCAGTGAGCCGGGACTAGCGGTAAGGGTCTACAATGAGCAGTTCTTC. This chain links TRBV2 with TRBJ2-1, with 11 bases that match TRBD2. The CDR3 extends over 18 amino acids. The ends lost 3 bases at V and 3 bases at J; junction bases unmatched: 10. CDR1 is SNHLY, CDR2 FYNNEI, per germline.

This chain joins TRBV29-1 and TRBJ2-7, with 8 nucleotides matching TRBD1. With V trimmed by 6 bases and J by 5 bases, 3 bases remained unmatched. The CDR3 consists of 11 residues. Germline V CDR1 and CDR2: SQVTM, ANQGSEA. CDR3 sequence: CSVQGANEQYF. The CDR3 DNA reads as TGCAGCGTCCAGGGGGCCAACGAGCAGTACTTC.

The chain employs TRBV25-1 and TRBJ2-7; D ambiguous. V was trimmed by 7 bases and J by 4 bases, leaving 11 bases between them. Germline V CDR1 and CDR2: MGHDK, SYGVNS. The CDR3 spans 12 residues. The CDR3 protein is CASMLTGYEQYF. CDR3 sequence (DNA): TGTGCCAGCATGCTTACCGGATACGAGCAGTACTTC.

The rearrangement uses TRBV12-3 or TRBV12-4 and TRBJ1-2; D gene ambiguous. The V and J ends lost 3 bases and 7 bases respectively, with 9 bases between them. The CDR3 sequence is 12 residues long. CDR3 in DNA: TGTGCCAGCAGTTTCAGGCACATTGGCTACACCTTC. This translates into CASSFRHIGYTF.

In regard to this clone: This sample also contains other DNA sequences that code for the same CDR3. This chain connects TRBV9 to TRBJ1-6; D not resolved. Germline CDR1 SGDLS, CDR2 YYNGEE. The CDR3 covers 15 residues. Between the trimmed V and J ends, which lost 3 bases and 5 bases, there was a span of 12 bases. The CDR3 sequence: CASSATGRDNSPLHF. CDR3 bases: TGTGCCAGCAGCGCCACCGGTCGGGATAATTCACCCCTCCACTTT.

Only a few counts were recorded for this clone. The chain has TRBV10-3 and TRBJ1-2; TRBD1 is a possible D gene (5 bases). Germline CDR1 ENHRY, CDR2 SYGVKD. The length of the CDR3 is 17 residues. Trimming cost V 2 bases and J 0 bases, with 16 bases left between them. The CDR3 region has the DNA TGTGCCATCAGTGAGCCGCAGGGTGAGAATACTAACTATGGCTACACCTTC. Its protein is CAISEPQGENTNYGYTF.

The chain combines TRBV18 with TRBJ2-5; D might be TRBD1 or TRBD2, each matching 5 bases. CDR1 and CDR2 from the germline V gene are KGHSH and LQKENI. There are 16 residues in the CDR3. With 4 bases removed from V and 4 bases from J, the gap between germline ends came to 19 bases. Written as DNA, the CDR3 is TGTGCCAGCTCACTGTTCACCGGGACCCAGGCAGAGACCCAGTACTTC. It codes for CASSLFTGTQAETQYF.

This CDR3 is CASSFSKNEQFF. The CDR3 DNA reads TGTGCCAGCAGCTTCTCCAAGAATGAGCAGTTCTTC. The chain has TRBV11-2 and TRBJ2-1; D ambiguous. The CDR3 spans 12 residues. From germline, CDR1 is SGHAT and CDR2 FQNNGV. V was pared by 3 bases and J by 7 bases, with 7 bases between.

The chain carries TRBV5-5 and TRBJ1-2; D not resolved. Per the germline V gene, CDR1 is SGHKS and CDR2 is YYEKEE (reference sequence). V gave up 2 bases and J gave up 1 base, with 15 bases separating them. This CDR3 has 16 residues. The CDR3 DNA reads TGTGCCAGCAGCTTCACCGCGGAAGTGTTTAACTATGGCTACACCTTC. This gives the protein CASSFTAEVFNYGYTF.

This sequence joins TRBV2 and TRBJ2-7, with D unresolved. This CDR3 has 15 amino acids. The V gene lost 2 bases and the J gene lost 0 bases, with 11 bases spanning the gap. The germline V gene has CDR1 SNHLY and CDR2 FYNNEI. The chain's CDR3 is CASSETSDNSYEQYF. The CDR3, as DNA: TGTGCCAGCAGTGAAACGTCAGACAACTCCTACGAGCAGTACTTC.

V usage is TRBV7-8 and J usage is TRBJ1-2; D gene unclear. The CDR3 is 13 amino acids. Germline V gene lookup returns CDR1 SGHVS and CDR2 FQNEAQ. V lost 5 bases and J lost 5, with 12 bases in between. Here the CDR3 DNA reads TGTGCCAGCAGCCTCACTTACGGTTATGGCTACACCTTC. Translated: CASSLTYGYGYTF. The variable domain in full, with the rest retrieved from reference TRBV7-8 and TRBJ1-2, is GAGVSQSPRYKVAKRGQDVALRCDPISGHVSLFWYQQALGQGPEFLTYFQNEAQLDKSGLPSDRFFAERPEGSVSTLKIQRTQQEDSAVYLCASSLTYGYGYTFGSGTRLTVV.

The rearrangement uses TRBV10-3 and TRBJ1-2; unclear D gene. The CDR3 length is 14 residues. V dropped 3 bases and J dropped 2 bases, with 10 bases sitting between them. The germline CDR1 and CDR2 sequences are ENHRY and SYGVKD. This CDR3 is CAISDIQENYGYTF. CDR3 DNA: TGTGCCATCAGTGACATTCAGGAGAACTATGGCTACACCTTC.

This chain joins TRBV7-5 and TRBJ1-2; TRBD1, the table's D call, was not compared with the DNA. TRBV7-5 is listed as a pseudogene. This CDR3 contains 17 residues. CDR3 residues: CVRSLAKHRDRLYGYTF. The CDR3, as DNA: TGTGTCAGAAGCTTAGCGAAGCATCGGGACAGACTCTATGGCTACACCTTC.